These T cell receptor beta chains were read from a single sample in a study of blood T cell repertoires in COVID-19. This table comes from immunoSEQ multiplex PCR, and its TCRdb copy is limited to in-frame clones, with some not included. The sample has over 60,000 clones; over 75% are singletons. Material: peripheral blood. These receptors originate from a man between 70 and 80 years old with active or convalescent COVID-19. Both conserved end residues are part of each CDR3. Each record gives: V gene, D gene, J gene, CDR3 protein, CDR3 DNA. A D gene is named only where the DNA matches it firmly.

V gene: TRBV9; D gene: .; J gene: TRBJ2-2; CDR3 protein: CASSVRTEANTGELFF; CDR3 DNA: TGTGCCAGCAGCGTTAGAACTGAGGCGAACACCGGGGAGCTGTTTTTT
V gene: TRBV7-2; D gene: .; J gene: TRBJ1-5; CDR3 protein: CASSLTVVGTGPQHF; CDR3 DNA: TGTGCCAGCAGCTTAACGGTTGTGGGTACGGGGCCCCAGCATTTT
V gene: TRBV11-2; D gene: TRBD1; J gene: TRBJ2-1; CDR3 protein: CASSGDRVEYEQFF; CDR3 DNA: TGTGCCAGCAGCGGGGACAGGGTGGAATATGAGCAGTTCTTC
V gene: TRBV9; D gene: TRBD2; J gene: TRBJ2-3; CDR3 protein: CASSVGTSSSTDTQYF; CDR3 DNA: TGTGCCAGCAGCGTAGGGACTAGCAGTAGCACAGATACGCAGTATTTT
V gene: TRBV12-3/TRBV12-4; D gene: .; J gene: TRBJ2-1; CDR3 protein: CASSILQGFELFF; CDR3 DNA: TGTGCCAGCAGTATCTTACAGGGATTTGAGCTGTTCTTC
V gene: TRBV9; D gene: TRBD1; J gene: TRBJ2-5; CDR3 protein: CASSATTGAFWETQYF; CDR3 DNA: TGTGCCAGCAGCGCTACGACAGGGGCCTTCTGGGAGACCCAGTACTTC
V gene: TRBV7-6; D gene: .; J gene: TRBJ2-3; CDR3 protein: CASSLEASGPGDTQYF; CDR3 DNA: TGTGCCAGCAGCTTAGAGGCGAGCGGCCCGGGAGATACGCAGTATTTT
V gene: TRBV4-2; D gene: .; J gene: TRBJ2-7; CDR3 protein: CASSQVGGGMSYEQYF; CDR3 DNA: TGTGCCAGCAGCCAAGTAGGCGGCGGGATGAGCTACGAGCAGTACTTC
V gene: TRBV29-1; D gene: .; J gene: TRBJ1-2; CDR3 protein: CSLRSGQGSNYGYTF; CDR3 DNA: TGCAGCTTGAGATCTGGGCAGGGCTCTAACTATGGCTACACCTTC
V gene: TRBV20-1; D gene: .; J gene: TRBJ1-4; CDR3 protein: CSARGLEGLFF; CDR3 DNA: TGCAGTGCTAGAGGGCTTGAGGGACTTTTTTTT